Below, one T cell receptor beta chain is given with its context. Antigen specificity is unknown. The data originate from a study of chemoradiotherapy in HPV16-positive cancers. Study-level background: Candidate HPV-specific T-cell clones and common TCR motifs came from functional assays in a couple of HPV16-positive patients. Findings and caveats of the study: Better recurrence-free survival went with HPV-responsive T-cell expansion in HPV16-positive patients.

The protocol was immunoSEQ multiplex PCR, while the TCRdb copy is restricted to in-frame clones and leaves out a portion. The table shows 6,000 or so clones, with roughly 76% occurring only once. Trimming left V 1 base short and J 7 bases short, with 8 bases between. CDR1 and CDR2 from the germline V gene are SGHNT and YENEEA. The CDR3 spans 13 residues. The sequence was obtained from a human donor with HPV-associated anogenital cancer. Sampling was carried out from a patient who underwent chemoradiotherapy. The V gene is TRBV11-3, the J gene TRBJ2-1, with unresolved D. In DNA, the CDR3 is TGTGCCAGCAGCTTAGGCCCTCCTAATGAGCAGTTCTTC. Translation gives CASSLGPPNEQFF. The variable domain in full, with the rest retrieved from reference TRBV11-3 and TRBJ2-1, is EAGVVQSPRYKIIEKKQPVAFWCNPISGHNTLYWYLQNLGQGPELLIRYENEEAVDDSQLPKDRFSAERLKGVDSTLKIQPAELGDSAVYLCASSLGPPNEQFFGPGTRLTVL.